The 13 T cell receptor beta chains below all came from one sample that was sequenced in a study of blood T cell repertoires in COVID-19. Only in-frame clones appear in the TCRdb table, and some are missing; sequencing was by immunoSEQ multiplex PCR. The sample records 220,000 or so clones, 82% being singletons. Sequencing was done on a sample of PBMCs or T cells enriched from blood (not recorded which). These receptors originate from a woman aged 55-69 years who had recovered from COVID-19.

The CDR3 reads CASRPGQGAYEQYF. The CDR3 coding sequence is TGTGCCAGCAGGCCGGGACAGGGAGCCTACGAGCAGTACTTC. The chain recombines TRBV6-5 with TRBJ2-7; 9 nucleotides line up with TRBD1. Losses at the gene ends were 6 bases for V and 2 bases for J; bases not matched to a gene: 5. The germline V gene has CDR1 MNHEY and CDR2 SVGAGI. The CDR3 runs to 14 residues.

The J gene is TRBJ1-1, the V gene TRBV5-1, with D unclear. This CDR3 comprises 14 residues. V lost 4 bases and J lost 1, with 11 bases in between. The germline V gene has CDR1 SGHRS and CDR2 YFSETQ. CDR3 nucleotides: TGCGCCAGCAGCCCCCACCCGGGGAACACTGAAGCTTTCTTT. This gives the protein CASSPHPGNTEAFF.

The genes are TRBV11-2 and TRBJ2-7, with 14 bases matching TRBD2. The CDR3 is made up of 19 amino acids. Germline CDR1 SGHAT, CDR2 FQNNGV. The ends lost 0 bases at V and 2 bases at J; junction bases unmatched: 9. CDR3 loop: CASSLEAGLAGGPPYEQYF. The CDR3 bases are TGTGCCAGCAGCTTAGAGGCAGGACTAGCGGGGGGCCCCCCCTACGAGCAGTACTTC.

This clone was counted a single time. V gene TRBV4-3 combines with J gene TRBJ2-3, with 10 positions matching TRBD2. After removal of 0 bases from V and 2 bases from J, the junction contained 11 bases not matched to a gene. Germline V lookup: CDR1 LGHNA, CDR2 YSLEER. The CDR3 is 19 amino acids. For the CDR3, the DNA is TGCGCCAGCAGCCAAGAGGGGCCAGCGGGGGGGCGGCTCACAGATACGCAGTATTTT. Translating it yields CASSQEGPAGGRLTDTQYF.

This CDR3 is CASSLNNGDEQYF. The CDR3 nucleotides read TGCGCCAGCAGCTTGAATAACGGAGACGAGCAGTACTTC. This chain uses TRBV5-1 with TRBJ2-7; D is ambiguous. V gave up 1 base and J gave up 5 bases, with 10 bases separating them. Germline lookup yields CDR1 SGHRS and CDR2 YFSETQ. The CDR3 is made up of 13 amino acids.

The V call is TRBV9, the J call TRBJ2-5, with 10 positions matching TRBD2. The CDR3 runs to 15 residues. Germline CDR1 and CDR2: SGDLS and YYNGEE. After removal of 5 bases from V and 3 bases from J, the junction contained 7 bases not matched to a gene. The CDR3 DNA follows: TGTGCCAGCAGTGCCCCTAGCGGGGGTAAAGAGACCCAGTACTTC. It codes for CASSAPSGGKETQYF. Complete variable domain (other parts from reference TRBV9 and TRBJ2-5): DSGVTQTPKHLITATGQRVTLRCSPRSGDLSVYWYQQSLDQGLQFLIQYYNGEERAKGNILERFSAQQFPDLHSELNLSSLELGDSALYFCASSAPSGGKETQYFGPGTRLLVL.

The chain carries TRBV4-3 and TRBJ2-1, with 10 bases that match TRBD2. Germline assignment: CDR1 LGHNA and CDR2 YSLEER. The junction had 14 bases not matched to a gene; V was cut back by 1 base and J by 5 bases. The CDR3 is made up of 19 amino acids. CDR3 region: CASSQVIKSGGARNNEQFF. CDR3 DNA: TGCGCCAGCAGCCAAGTTATCAAAAGCGGGGGGGCGAGAAACAATGAGCAGTTCTTC.

The chain employs TRBV9 and TRBJ2-7; 9 nucleotides line up with TRBD2. The CDR3 is 15 residues long. From germline, CDR1 is SGDLS and CDR2 YYNGEE. The junction had 5 bases not matched to a gene; V was cut back by 0 bases and J by 4 bases. CDR3 bases: TGTGCCAGCAGCGTAGATGGGACTAGCATATACGAGCAGTACTTC. Protein sequence: CASSVDGTSIYEQYF.

CDR3: CASSQERVSPLHF. Here the CDR3 DNA reads TGTGCCAGCAGCCAAGAGAGGGTTTCACCCCTCCACTTT. V and J are TRBV14 and TRBJ1-6; D is ambiguous. Germline CDR1 reads SGHDN; CDR2 reads FVKESK. V lost 0 bases and J 9 bases, leaving 6 bases between the germline ends. The CDR3 totals 13 residues.

The gene calls are TRBV27 and TRBJ2-1, with TRBD2 matching over 14 bases. V trimming: 5 bases; J trimming: 4 bases; junction bases outside the gene matches: 7. Germline V gives CDR1 MNHEY, CDR2 SMNVEV (reference sequence). The CDR3 is 17 amino acids. The CDR3 spells CASSPGLAGGFYNEQFF. DNA of the CDR3: TGTGCCAGCAGTCCCGGACTAGCGGGGGGTTTTTACAATGAGCAGTTCTTC.

J is TRBJ2-1 and V is TRBV18, with TRBD2 matching over 8 bases. The CDR3 consists of 15 residues. Trimming took 3 bases from V and 6 from J; bases not matched to a gene: 7. CDR1 and CDR2 (germline): KGHSH, LQKENI. In nucleotides, the CDR3 is TGTGCCAGCTCACCTCCCAGCGGGAGCGGCAATGAGCAGTTCTTC. Translated: CASSPPSGSGNEQFF.

The chain uses TRBV2 and TRBJ2-2, with 9 bases matching TRBD1. The germline gives CDR1 SNHLY, CDR2 FYNNEI. This CDR3 is 20 amino acids long. J lost 4 bases, V lost 5 bases, and 20 bases had no gene match. CDR3 sequence reads: CASSQNYPGQGDTGTGELFF. CDR3 nucleotides: TGTGCCAGCAGTCAGAATTACCCGGGACAGGGAGATACGGGCACCGGGGAGCTGTTTTTT.

The chain joins TRBV20-1 to TRBJ1-4; tentative D call: TRBD1 (6 bases). Per the germline V gene, CDR1 is DFQATT and CDR2 is SNEGSKA (reference sequence). CDR3 length equals 15 residues. Trimming cost V 3 bases and J 2 bases, with 13 bases left between them. The CDR3 DNA sequence: TGCAGTGCTAGTCCGACAGGTTACACTAATGAAAAACTGTTTTTT. Translating it yields CSASPTGYTNEKLFF.